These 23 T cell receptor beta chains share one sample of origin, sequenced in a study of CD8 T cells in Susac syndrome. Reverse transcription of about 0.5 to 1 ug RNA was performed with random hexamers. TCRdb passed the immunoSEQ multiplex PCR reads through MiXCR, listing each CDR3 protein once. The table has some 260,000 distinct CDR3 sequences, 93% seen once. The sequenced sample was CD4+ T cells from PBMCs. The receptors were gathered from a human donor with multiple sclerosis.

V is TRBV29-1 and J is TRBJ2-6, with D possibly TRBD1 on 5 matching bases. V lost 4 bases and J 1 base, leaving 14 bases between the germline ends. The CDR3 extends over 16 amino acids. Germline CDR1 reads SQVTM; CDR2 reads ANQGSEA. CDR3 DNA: TGCAGCGTTGGGAAGGGGCCTTTGTCTGGGGCCAACGTCCTGACTTTC. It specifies CSVGKGPLSGANVLTF.

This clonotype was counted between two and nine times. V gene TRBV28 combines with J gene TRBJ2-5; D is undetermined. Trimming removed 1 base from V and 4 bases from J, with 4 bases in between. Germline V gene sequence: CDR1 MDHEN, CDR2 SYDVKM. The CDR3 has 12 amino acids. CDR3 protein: CASSLSLETQYF. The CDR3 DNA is TGTGCCAGCAGTTTATCTTTAGAGACCCAGTACTTC.

CDR3 sequence (DNA): TGCAGCGCATGGGGCGGAGGCACAGATACGCAGTATTTT. Its translation: CSAWGGGTDTQYF. This rearrangement joins TRBV29-1 to TRBJ2-3, with a weak D call TRBD1 (5 bases). This CDR3 region has 13 residues. V gave up 7 bases and J gave up 1 base, with 12 bases separating them. Germline V CDR1 and CDR2: SQVTM, ANQGSEA.

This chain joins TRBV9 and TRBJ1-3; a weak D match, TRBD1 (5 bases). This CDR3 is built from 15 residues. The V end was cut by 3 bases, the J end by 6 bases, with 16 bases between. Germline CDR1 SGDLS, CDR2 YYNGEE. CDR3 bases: TGTGCCAGCAGCGCAGAGAACAGGATCCAAAACACCATATATTTT. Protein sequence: CASSAENRIQNTIYF.

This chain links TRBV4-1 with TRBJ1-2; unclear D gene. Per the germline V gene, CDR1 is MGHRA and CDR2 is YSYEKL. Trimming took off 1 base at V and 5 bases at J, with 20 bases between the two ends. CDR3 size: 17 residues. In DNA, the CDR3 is TGCGCCAGCAGCCAAGGCCCCGACTTGGTGGGGTATTATGGCTACACCTTC. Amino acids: CASSQGPDLVGYYGYTF.

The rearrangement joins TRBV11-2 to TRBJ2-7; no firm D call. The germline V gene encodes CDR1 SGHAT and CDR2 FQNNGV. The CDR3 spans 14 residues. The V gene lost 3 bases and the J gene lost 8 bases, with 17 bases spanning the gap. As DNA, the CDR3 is TGTGCCAGCAGCTTGTCCGTTGGTAAGGACCAGCAGTACTTC. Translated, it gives CASSLSVGKDQQYF.

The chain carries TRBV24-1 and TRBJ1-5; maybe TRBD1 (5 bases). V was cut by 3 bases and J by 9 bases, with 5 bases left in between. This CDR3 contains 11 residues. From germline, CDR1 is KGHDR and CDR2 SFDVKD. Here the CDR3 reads CATSDGGPQHF. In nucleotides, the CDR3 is TGTGCCACCAGTGATGGGGGGCCCCAGCATTTT.

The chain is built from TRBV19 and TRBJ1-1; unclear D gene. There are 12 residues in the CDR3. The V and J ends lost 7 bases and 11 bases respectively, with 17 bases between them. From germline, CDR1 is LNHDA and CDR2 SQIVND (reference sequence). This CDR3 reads CASTPGNVAAFF. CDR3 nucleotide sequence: TGTGCCAGTACCCCGGGGAACGTGGCGGCTTTCTTT.

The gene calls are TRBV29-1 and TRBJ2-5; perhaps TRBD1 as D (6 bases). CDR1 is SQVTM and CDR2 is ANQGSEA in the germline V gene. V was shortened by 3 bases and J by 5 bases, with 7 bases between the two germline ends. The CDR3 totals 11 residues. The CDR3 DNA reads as TGCAGCGTTGAGCAGGGGGAGACCCAGTACTTC. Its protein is CSVEQGETQYF.

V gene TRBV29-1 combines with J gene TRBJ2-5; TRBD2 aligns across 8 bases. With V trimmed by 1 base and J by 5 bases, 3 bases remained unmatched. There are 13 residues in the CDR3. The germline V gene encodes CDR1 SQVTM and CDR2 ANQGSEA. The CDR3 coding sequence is TGCAGCGTTGAAGGCGGCGGGGGGGAGACCCAGTACTTC. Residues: CSVEGGGGETQYF.

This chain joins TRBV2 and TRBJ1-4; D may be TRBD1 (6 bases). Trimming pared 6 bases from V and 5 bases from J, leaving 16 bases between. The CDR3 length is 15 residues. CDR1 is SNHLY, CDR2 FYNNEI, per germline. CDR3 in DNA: TGTGCCAGCAGAGATCGACAGGACATAAATGAAAAACTGTTTTTT. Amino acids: CASRDRQDINEKLFF. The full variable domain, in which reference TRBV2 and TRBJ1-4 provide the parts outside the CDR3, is EPEVTQTPSHQVTQMGQEVILRCVPISNHLYFYWYRQILGQKVEFLVSFYNNEISEKSEIFDDQFSVERPDGSNFTLKIRSTKLEDSAMYFCASRDRQDINEKLFFGSGTQLSVL.

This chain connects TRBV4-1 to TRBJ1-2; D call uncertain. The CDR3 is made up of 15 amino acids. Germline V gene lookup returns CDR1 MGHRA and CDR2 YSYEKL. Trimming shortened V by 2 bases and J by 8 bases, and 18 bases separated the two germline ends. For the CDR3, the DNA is TGCGCCAGCAGCCAACTCAGTGGCATCCGGTACGGCTACACCTTC. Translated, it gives CASSQLSGIRYGYTF.

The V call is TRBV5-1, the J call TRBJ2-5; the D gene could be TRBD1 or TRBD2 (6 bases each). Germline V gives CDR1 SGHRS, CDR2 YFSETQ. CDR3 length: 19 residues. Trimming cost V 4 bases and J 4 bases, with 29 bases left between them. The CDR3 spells CASSPRAGPGALSLETQYF. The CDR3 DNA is TGCGCCAGCAGCCCCCGGGCCGGACCGGGGGCTCTCTCGCTAGAGACCCAGTACTTC.

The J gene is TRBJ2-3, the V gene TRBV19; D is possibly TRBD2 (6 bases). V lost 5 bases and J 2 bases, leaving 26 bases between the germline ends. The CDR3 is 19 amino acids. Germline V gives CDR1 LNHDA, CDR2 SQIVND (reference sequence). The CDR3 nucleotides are TGTGCCAGTAGTGGTCGGACACTCGGACTACCAAAATTCACAGATACGCAGTATTTT. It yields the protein CASSGRTLGLPKFTDTQYF.

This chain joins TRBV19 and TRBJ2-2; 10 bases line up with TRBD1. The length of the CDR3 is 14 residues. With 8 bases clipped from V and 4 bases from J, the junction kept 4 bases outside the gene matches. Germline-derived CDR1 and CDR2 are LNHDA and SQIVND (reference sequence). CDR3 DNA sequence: TGTGCCAGTCGACAGGGGGCGGGCACCGGGGAGCTGTTTTTT. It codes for CASRQGAGTGELFF. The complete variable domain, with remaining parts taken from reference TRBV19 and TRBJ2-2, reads DGGITQSPKYLFRKEGQNVTLSCEQNLNHDAMYWYRQDPGQGLRLIYYSQIVNDFQKGDIAEGYSVSREKKESFPLTVTSAQKNPTAFYLCASRQGAGTGELFFGEGSRLTVL.

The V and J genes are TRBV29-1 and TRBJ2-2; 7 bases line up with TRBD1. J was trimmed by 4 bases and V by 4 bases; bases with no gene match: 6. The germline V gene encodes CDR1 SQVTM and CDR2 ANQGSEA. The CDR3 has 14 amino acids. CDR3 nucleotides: TGCAGCGTTGGACAGGGACGCTCCACCGGGGAGCTGTTTTTT. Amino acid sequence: CSVGQGRSTGELFF.

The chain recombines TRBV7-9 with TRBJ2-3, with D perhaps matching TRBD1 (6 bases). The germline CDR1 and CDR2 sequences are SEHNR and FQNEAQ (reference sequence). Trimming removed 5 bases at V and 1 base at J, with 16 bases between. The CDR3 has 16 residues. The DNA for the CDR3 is TGTGCCAGCAGCCCCAGGGGTGGGGGCCGCACAGATACGCAGTATTTT. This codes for CASSPRGGGRTDTQYF.

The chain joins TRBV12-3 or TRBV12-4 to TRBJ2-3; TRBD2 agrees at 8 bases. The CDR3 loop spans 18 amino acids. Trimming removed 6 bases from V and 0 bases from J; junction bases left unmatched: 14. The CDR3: CASSPLAQRGGSTDTQYF. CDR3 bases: TGTGCCAGCAGCCCCCTTGCCCAACGCGGGGGGAGCACAGATACGCAGTATTTT.

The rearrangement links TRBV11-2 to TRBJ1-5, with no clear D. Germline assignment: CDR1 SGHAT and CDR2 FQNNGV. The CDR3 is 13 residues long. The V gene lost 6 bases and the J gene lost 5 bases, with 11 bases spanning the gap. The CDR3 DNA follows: TGTGCCAGCAGTCGTTTGCCGCATCAGCCCCAGCATTTT. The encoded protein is CASSRLPHQPQHF.

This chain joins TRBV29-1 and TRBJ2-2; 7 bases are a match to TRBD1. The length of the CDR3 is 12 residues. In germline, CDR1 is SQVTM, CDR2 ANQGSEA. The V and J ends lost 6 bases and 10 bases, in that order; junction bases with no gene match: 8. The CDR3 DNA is TGCAGCGTACGCATGACAGGGCCGGAGCTGTTTTTT. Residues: CSVRMTGPELFF.

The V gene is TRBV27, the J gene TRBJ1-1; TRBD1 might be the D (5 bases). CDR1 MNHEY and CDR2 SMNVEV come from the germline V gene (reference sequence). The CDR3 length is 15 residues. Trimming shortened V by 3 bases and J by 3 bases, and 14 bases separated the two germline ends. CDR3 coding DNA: TGTGCCAGCAGTTTCTGGGGGACCGTGGACACTGAAGCTTTCTTT. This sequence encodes CASSFWGTVDTEAFF.

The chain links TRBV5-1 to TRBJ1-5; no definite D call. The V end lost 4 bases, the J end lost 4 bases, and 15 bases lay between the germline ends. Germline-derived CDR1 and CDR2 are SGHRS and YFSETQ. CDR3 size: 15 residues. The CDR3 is CASSPGFNGNQPQHF. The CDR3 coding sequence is TGCGCCAGCAGCCCGGGATTCAATGGTAATCAGCCCCAGCATTTT. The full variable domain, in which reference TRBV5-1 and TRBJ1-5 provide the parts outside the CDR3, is KAGVTQTPRYLIKTRGQQVTLSCSPISGHRSVSWYQQTPGQGLQFLFEYFSETQRNKGNFPGRFSGRQFSNSRSEMNVSTLELGDSALYLCASSPGFNGNQPQHFGDGTRLSIL.

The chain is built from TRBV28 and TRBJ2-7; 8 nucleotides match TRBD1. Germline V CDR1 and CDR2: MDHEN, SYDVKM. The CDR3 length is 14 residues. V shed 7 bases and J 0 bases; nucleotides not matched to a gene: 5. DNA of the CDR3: TGTGCCAGCAAGCGGACAGGGAGCTCCTACGAGCAGTACTTC. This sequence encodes CASKRTGSSYEQYF.